These 4 T cell receptor beta chains came from one sample sequenced in a study of OX40 agonist ivuxolimab in advanced cancers. The library was made by the immunoSEQ multiplex PCR assay. The immuneACCESS repertoire file appears here via TCRdb, limited to in-frame rearrangements. These files lack a portion of the clones; in checked studies, under half of the deficit traces to unresolved V genes, and the cause of the others is not known. The sample contains approximately 62,000 clones, nearly 90% of them found a single time. The ten largest clones add up to roughly 5% of the sample. This specimen was CD4+ or CD8+ T cells sorted from blood, taken in a trial of the OX40 agonist ivuxolimab. These receptor sequences come from an adult with an advanced solid tumor such as melanoma, head and neck, liver or kidney cancer.

The gene calls are TRBV6-5 and TRBJ1-6; 10 nucleotides line up with TRBD1. Unmatched junction bases numbered 3, after V lost 7 bases and J lost 6 bases. This CDR3 region has 14 residues. Germline lookup yields CDR1 MNHEY and CDR2 SVGAGI. The CDR3 region is CASTGTGVNSPLHF. CDR3 nucleotides: TGTGCCAGCACCGGGACAGGGGTTAATTCACCCCTCCACTTT.

The chain carries TRBV28 and TRBJ2-6; D possibly corresponds to TRBD1 (5 bases). This CDR3 spans 15 amino acids. The V gene lost 6 bases and the J gene lost 0 bases, with 9 bases spanning the gap. Germline CDR1 and CDR2: MDHEN and SYDVKM. Written as DNA, the CDR3 is TGTGCCAGCAGGACAGCTTCCTCTGGGGCCAACGTCCTGACTTTC. Protein product: CASRTASSGANVLTF.

Here the CDR3 DNA reads TGTGCCAGCAGCTTGAGGACAGGGAACACCGGGGAGCTGTTTTTT. It is translated as CASSLRTGNTGELFF. This chain uses TRBV7-6 with TRBJ2-2; 7 bases fit TRBD1. CDR3 length: 15 amino acids. Trimming removed 3 bases from V and 1 base from J; junction bases left unmatched: 2. Germline assignment: CDR1 SGHVS and CDR2 FNYEAQ.

This clone has just a few counts. The J gene is TRBJ1-1, the V gene TRBV29-1; D gene uncertain. Germline CDR1 is SQVTM and CDR2 is ANQGSEA. This CDR3 is 14 amino acids long. The V end lost 0 bases, the J end lost 0 bases, and 8 bases lay between the germline ends. The CDR3 sequence is CSVEEKNLNTEAFF. The CDR3 nucleotides are TGCAGCGTTGAAGAGAAGAACCTGAACACTGAAGCTTTCTTT.